These 12 T cell receptor beta chains were sequenced from one sample in a study of T cells in localized non-small cell lung cancer. The table came from immunoSEQ multiplex PCR; TCRdb's copy has only in-frame clones and leaves some out. The sample yields 1,500 or so clones, about a fifth seen once. Sequencing used normal lung tissue next to the tumor, obtained before any cancer treatment. These receptors were obtained from a woman aged 40 to 75 with stage I lung adenocarcinoma.

This clone counts as large. The V and J genes are TRBV6-8 and TRBJ1-1, with D uncertain. The germline CDR1 and CDR2 sequences are MNHGY and SAAAGT. The CDR3 contains 14 residues. Trimming took 5 bases from V and 5 from J, leaving 15 bases between them. The CDR3 reads CASSLGRGWTEAFF. CDR3 coding DNA: TGTGCCAGCAGTCTAGGACGGGGTTGGACTGAAGCTTTCTTT.

The rearrangement uses TRBV12-5 and TRBJ1-1; tentative D call: TRBD1 (6 bases). The CDR3 has 12 residues. Germline CDR1 is LGHNT and CDR2 is FRNRAP. CDR3 nucleotide sequence: TGTGCCAGCACCGCGGGGGCCACTGAAGCTTTCTTT. Protein sequence: CASTAGATEAFF.

The chain couples TRBV19 to TRBJ1-2; D call uncertain. The germline gives CDR1 LNHDA, CDR2 SQIVND (reference sequence). V gave up 3 bases and J gave up 4 bases, with 15 bases separating them. This CDR3 has 15 amino acids. The CDR3 is CASSMDLGYGYGYTF. CDR3 DNA: TGTGCCAGTAGTATGGATTTGGGCTACGGCTATGGCTACACCTTC.

The genes are TRBV14 and TRBJ1-1; 7 bases fit TRBD1. The junction had 10 bases not matched to a gene; V was cut back by 4 bases and J by 5 bases. Per the germline V gene, CDR1 is SGHDN and CDR2 is FVKESK. CDR3 length equals 15 residues. The CDR3 sequence: CASSPTGQLWTEAFF. In DNA, the CDR3 is TGTGCCAGCAGCCCTACGGGACAGTTGTGGACTGAAGCTTTCTTT.

By sample share, this clone is large. The chain recombines TRBV9 with TRBJ1-2, with 12 bases identical to TRBD1. J lost 1 base, V lost 1 base, and 8 bases had no gene match. Germline CDR1 reads SGDLS; CDR2 reads YYNGEE. The CDR3 has 18 amino acids. The CDR3 region has the DNA TGTGCCAGCAGCGTATATAGGGACAGGGGGCCGATTAACTATGGCTACACCTTC. As protein: CASSVYRDRGPINYGYTF.

The chain is built from TRBV4-1 and TRBJ1-5; no firm D call. CDR1 and CDR2 (germline): MGHRA, YSYEKL. Trimming cost V 0 bases and J 3 bases, with 3 bases left between them. The CDR3 has 13 residues. The CDR3 here is CASSQDINQPQHF. The CDR3 coding sequence is TGCGCCAGCAGCCAAGACATCAATCAGCCCCAGCATTTT.

In its sample, this clone is medium-sized. This sequence joins TRBV11-3 and TRBJ2-5, with 9 positions matching TRBD2. The CDR3 contains 16 residues. The ends lost 1 base at V and 2 bases at J; junction bases unmatched: 5. Germline-derived CDR1 and CDR2 are SGHNT and YENEEA. This CDR3 is CASSLVSGGPQETQYF. CDR3 nucleotide sequence: TGTGCCAGCAGCTTAGTAAGCGGGGGGCCTCAAGAGACCCAGTACTTC.

This chain links TRBV10-2 with TRBJ2-7; tentatively, D is TRBD1 (6 bases). Germline V gene sequence: CDR1 WSHSY, CDR2 SAAADI. This CDR3 has 13 amino acids. Trimming removed 7 bases at V and 3 bases at J, with 13 bases between. In nucleotides, the CDR3 is TGCGCCAGCAATAGGGACACCTACTACGAGCAGTACTTC. Amino acids: CASNRDTYYEQYF.

This clone ranks as medium-sized. The chain recombines TRBV11-3 with TRBJ1-2; D is perhaps TRBD1 (5 bases). The CDR3 consists of 14 residues. Germline V gives CDR1 SGHNT, CDR2 YENEEA. The germline V and J ends were trimmed by 3 bases and 7 bases, with 15 bases remaining between them. The CDR3 sequence is CASSLGLLGGGYTF. The CDR3 DNA follows: TGTGCCAGCAGCTTGGGTCTTCTCGGGGGTGGCTACACCTTC.

This clone came up a few times. The V gene is TRBV11-3, the J gene TRBJ2-1; possibly TRBD1 for D (7 bases). The CDR3 runs to 14 residues. With 0 bases removed from V and 9 bases from J, the gap between germline ends came to 12 bases. Germline lookup yields CDR1 SGHNT and CDR2 YENEEA. The CDR3 spells CASSLDRGAAEQFF. In nucleotides, the CDR3 is TGTGCCAGCAGCTTAGACAGGGGGGCTGCTGAGCAGTTCTTC. The complete variable domain, with remaining parts taken from reference TRBV11-3 and TRBJ2-1, reads EAGVVQSPRYKIIEKKQPVAFWCNPISGHNTLYWYLQNLGQGPELLIRYENEEAVDDSQLPKDRFSAERLKGVDSTLKIQPAELGDSAVYLCASSLDRGAAEQFFGPGTRLTVL.

The V call is TRBV1, the J call TRBJ2-5. TRBV1 is shown as a pseudogene. This CDR3 contains 15 residues. The CDR3 coding sequence is TGCGCCAGCAGCCTAACGACGGGCACCCAAGAGACCCAGTACTTC. This sequence encodes CASSLTTGTQETQYF.

The J gene is TRBJ2-2, the V gene TRBV11-3; D is possibly TRBD1 (6 bases). The CDR3 length is 16 residues. Per germline, CDR1 SGHNT and CDR2 YENEEA. V was pared by 1 base and J by 5 bases, with 14 bases between. The CDR3 here is CASSLVRGTRTGELFF. The DNA of the CDR3 is TGTGCCAGCAGCTTAGTTAGGGGGACCCGTACCGGGGAGCTGTTTTTT.